This section outlines one T cell receptor (beta chain) sequence together with its context. This specimen belongs to a study of T-cell reconstitution after alpha-beta-depleted transplantation in children. Construction of the TCRbeta library involved unique molecular identifiers. TCRdb processed the PCR reads anew with MiXCR; each CDR3 protein has one entry. The sample holds about 610,000 distinct CDR3 sequences; about 10% are singletons and the top ten take 4% to 5%. The sequence was collected from a human donor who donated a stem cell graft to a child with acute myeloid leukemia. The sequenced sample was PBMCs from the stem cell graft donor, obtained from the stem cell graft.

CDR3 loop: CASSQTGTGVEQYF. CDR3 sequence (DNA): TGTGCCAGCTCACAAACCGGGACAGGGGTCGAGCAGTACTTC. This chain connects TRBV18 to TRBJ2-7, with 10 nucleotides matching TRBD1. The junction had 6 bases not matched to a gene; V was cut back by 4 bases and J by 6 bases. CDR1 and CDR2 (germline): KGHSH, LQKENI. The CDR3 extends over 14 amino acids.